What follows describes a single TCR beta chain. Its antigen is not known. This specimen belongs to a study of cytomegalovirus exposure and HLA in healthy donors. Study context: As released early, the data held 75 million to 90 million unique TCRs from HLA-typed donors.

Study results and caveats: Specificity for CMV antigens was confirmed in vitro for three of the CMV-associated chains. Earlier findings revealed that most TCR beta V segments proved productive either about 90% or about 30% of the time.

Germline values: CDR1 LNHDA, CDR2 SQIVND (reference sequence). V dropped 6 bases and J dropped 5 bases, with 11 bases sitting between them. This CDR3 has 13 amino acids. This PCR relied on a set of 60 Vbeta primers and 13 Jbeta primers. Libraries were prepared by immunoSEQ multiplex PCR; TCRdb keeps only in-frame clonotypes and omits some of them. The sample yields tens of thousands of clones, approximately 82% seen once. Sample: PBMCs. The V call is TRBV19, the J call TRBJ2-1; D gene uncertain. This sequence originates from a man in his forties or fifties in good health and CMV-seronegative. CDR3 region: CASRDRRNNEQFF. CDR3 nucleotide sequence: TGTGCCAGTAGGGATAGGCGGAACAATGAGCAGTTCTTC.